The entry below gives a single T cell receptor (beta chain) sequence along with its context. In the authors' workflow: Counts of nucleated cells, estimated from reference gene primer amplification, were obtained. Some clones are missing from TCRdb's copy, which holds only in-frame ones; the method was immunoSEQ multiplex PCR. That table gives V, J and clone size, and the DNA gave D and trimming. The sample holds 110,000 to 150,000 clones, roughly 75% seen once. This sample was taken from a study of blood T cell repertoires in COVID-19. All enrollees were roughly 18 to 90 years old and from fewer than 25 US areas. Participants' reported clinical history set cohort assignment. This CDR3 has 13 amino acids. Per the germline V gene, CDR1 is SEHNR and CDR2 is FQNEAQ (reference sequence). Trimming removed 5 bases at V and 4 bases at J, with 11 bases between.

The sequence was obtained from a woman aged 45-65 years who had recovered from COVID-19. The rearrangement links TRBV7-9 to TRBJ1-1, with D uncertain. The specimen was PBMCs or T cells enriched from blood (not recorded which). CDR3 DNA: TGTGCCAGCAGCCCCCATGTTGTCACTGAAGCTTTCTTT. Translation: CASSPHVVTEAFF.